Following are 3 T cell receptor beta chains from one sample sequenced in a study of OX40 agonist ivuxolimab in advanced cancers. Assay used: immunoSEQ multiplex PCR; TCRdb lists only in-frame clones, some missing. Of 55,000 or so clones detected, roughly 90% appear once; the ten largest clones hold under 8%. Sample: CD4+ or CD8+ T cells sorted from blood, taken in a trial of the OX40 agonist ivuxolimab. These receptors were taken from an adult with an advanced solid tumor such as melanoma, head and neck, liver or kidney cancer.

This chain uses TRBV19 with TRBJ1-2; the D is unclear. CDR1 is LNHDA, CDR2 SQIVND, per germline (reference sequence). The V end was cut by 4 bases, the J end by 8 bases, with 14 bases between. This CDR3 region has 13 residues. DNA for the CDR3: TGTGCCAGTAGTACGGACCCTCCCGGCGGCTACACCTTC. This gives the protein CASSTDPPGGYTF.

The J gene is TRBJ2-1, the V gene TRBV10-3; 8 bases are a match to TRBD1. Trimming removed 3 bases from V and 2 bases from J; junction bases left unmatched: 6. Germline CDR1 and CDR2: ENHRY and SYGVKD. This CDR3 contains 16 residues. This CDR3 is CAISDQQGETYNEQFF. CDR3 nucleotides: TGTGCCATCAGTGATCAACAGGGGGAAACCTACAATGAGCAGTTCTTC.

CDR3 residues: CASSLSTSGSGEQYF. The CDR3 region has the DNA TGCGCCAGCAGCTTGTCTACTAGCGGGAGTGGGGAGCAGTACTTC. This chain connects TRBV5-1 to TRBJ2-7, with 11 bases that match TRBD2. Per the germline V gene, CDR1 is SGHRS and CDR2 is YFSETQ. The CDR3 covers 15 residues. After removal of 1 base from V and 7 bases from J, the junction contained 7 bases not matched to a gene.